The text below deals with one T cell receptor (beta chain). Per the original data handling: Scientists estimated how many nucleated cells there were by amplifying reference gene primers. The protocol was immunoSEQ multiplex PCR, while the TCRdb copy is restricted to in-frame clones and leaves out a portion. V and J calls and clone size are given by that table; D and trimming were obtained from the DNA. The sample contains about 76,000 clones, 70% to 90% of which appear only once. The data belong to a study of blood T cell repertoires in COVID-19. Study-wide context: COVID-19 samples, acute and convalescent, were from the United States, Italy and Spain. From T cells, B-cell-depleted T cells, or PBMCs came the material, which was cDNA or gDNA.

The CDR3 runs to 16 residues. V lost 0 bases and J 0 bases, leaving 9 bases between the germline ends. The germline V gene has CDR1 MNHEY and CDR2 SMNVEV (reference sequence). V and J are TRBV27 and TRBJ2-1; D unresolved. This TCR derives from a human donor in a cohort sampled during active COVID-19. What was sequenced was peripheral blood. The CDR3 bases are TGTGCCAGCAGTTTATCAACTTCCCTCTCCTACAATGAGCAGTTCTTC. Its translation is CASSLSTSLSYNEQFF.